This T cell receptor beta chain was identified in a study of CD4 T cells in relation to SARS-CoV-2 and coronaviruses listed by TCRdb under 2021. Background on the whole study: Patient-derived lymphoblastoid cell lines were used to map the HLA restriction of shared crossreactive spike epitopes. The study assessed, at the TCR clonotype level, memory CD4+ T cell crossreactivity between SARS-CoV-2 and common cold coronavirus spike proteins. For other donors in the study, expansion assays were sequenced with a different, Illumina-based TCR-beta assay. Samples from three pre-COVID donors and the naive versus memory experiments were sequenced with the Adaptive Biotechnologies TCR-sequencing kit; other data were Illumina-based.

CD4+ T cells from unexposed donors were collected before the COVID-19 pandemic (2011-2018). Naive and memory CD4+ T cells were separated from cryopreserved PBMCs by first enriching for CD4 and then performing EasySep naive CD4+ T cell enrichment. Leukapheresis product for the unexposed donors was purchased commercially. Ficoll-Paque PLUS gradient centrifugation was used to isolate PBMCs from either whole blood or leukapheresis product. PBMCs were either used fresh in the expansion assay or cryopreserved at -140 degrees C. The QIAamp Micro DNA Kit was used to extract genomic DNA from the CD4+ T cells. DNA from uncultured naive and memory CD4+ T cells underwent immunoSEQ TCR-beta sequencing at deep resolution. Concerning the study's data processing: During preprocessing, nonproductive sequences were discarded, as were any CDR3s that did not begin with C, did not end with F or W, or were shorter than 7 amino acids. Cultured and uncultured naive and memory CD4+ repertoires were searched for CDR3s previously identified as spike- and CEF-reactive. Pairwise Levenshtein distance, computed with the stringdist R package after three terminal residues were trimmed from each end, was used as the measure of CDR3 homology. TCRdb carries this immuneACCESS record with in-frame sequences only. Its versions omit some clonotypes, under half of them owing to an unresolved V gene in the studies checked, with the rest unexplained. V and J calls and clone size are as listed in that table; D and trimming were resolved from the DNA. The sample table shows around 70,000 clones, and about 90% are seen once. The top ten constitute around 1.7% of the sample.

The study at large found these results: Because the crossreactivity analysis focused on spike protein, crossreactivity against other viral proteins was not assessed. Small numbers of patients and of tested TCRs were a limitation of the study. Pre-pandemic and post-infection samples were not both contributed by any donor, so tracing of the source of pre-existing responses was limited. Sequencing naive versus memory cells indicated that the assay picks up memory recall responses, not primary responses primed during culture. In about 60% of donors, memory CD4+ clonotypes turned up that crossrecognized SARS-CoV-2 and at least one common cold coronavirus spike. Crossreactive clones showed significantly weaker SARS-CoV-2-driven expansion than monoreactive clones, consistent with antigenic imprinting.

The CDR3, from cysteine to phenylalanine, totals 13 residues. Only CDR3 DNA is held: 39 bases, read in frame from base 1. The germline V gene (reference sequence) provides CDR1 SGHKS and CDR2 YYEKEE. V loses 0 bases, J loses 3 bases, and the germline ends lie 6 bases apart. Points on this clone: Its antigen is not yet known. Within one base of it there is no much larger clone, and no base qualities were kept.

The chain links TRBV5-5 with TRBJ2-5; no D gene can be assigned with confidence. The origin of this receptor is a human donor in good health. The sequenced sample was memory CD4+ T cells from PBMCs. According to the study, the label for this sample's cell subset or site signals: memory (non-naive) CD4+ T cells. Here the CDR3 is given as CASSLGAEETQYF. The DNA sequence reads TGTGCCAGCAGCTTGGGAGCTGAAGAGACCCAGTACTTC.